This T cell receptor (beta chain) was sequenced for a study of shared clonotypes between healthy human individuals (dated by TCRdb to 2019 to 2021). Notes on the research overall: The cohort included three men and a couple of women between 18 and 49 years of age. Per donor, three plates each were used for CD4 naive and CD4 memory, two for CD8 naive, and one for CD8 memory. Blood TCR repertoires of a handful of healthy adults were deeply sequenced to estimate repertoire size and the extent of clonotype sharing between individuals. To increase sequencing depth and limit assay-specific biases, TCR repertoire library preparation and sequencing were carried out by different laboratories using diverse techniques. Per donor, leukapheresis produced somewhere between about 0.8 and 9 billion PBMCs.

The donors were healthy, HIV-negative adults who had no recently reported acute infections or vaccinations. Only Caucasian adults living in Nashville, Tennessee, USA were represented among the donors. Magnetic negative selection was used to enrich CD4+ T cells, after which naive cells were positively selected on CD45RA and the negative fraction became the memory subset. Blood was collected by leukapheresis, and PBMCs were isolated by Ficoll-Histopaque density gradient centrifugation and then cryopreserved in liquid nitrogen vapor phase. Purity and quantity of every magnetically sorted T cell population were checked by analytical flow cytometry. Genomic DNA was isolated from every sorted fraction and measured by UV absorbance on a Nanodrop 2000c. General study outcomes and caveats: Pairwise subsampling led to the expectation that sequencing depth would affect the degree of clonotype sharing among donors. Across a few donors, around 5% of naive CD4, approximately 3.5% of naive CD8, roughly 2.3% of memory CD4, and roughly 0.41% of memory CD8 clonotypes were shared. Even with the large sequencing depth, rarefaction of the sorted-subset datasets indicated that sequencing was incomplete. Compared with non-shared clonotypes, the clonotypes found in all four sorted-subset donors had higher generation probabilities. Sampling was restricted to blood, and TCR repertoires in tissue are likely to differ from TCR repertoires in blood. Larger estimated clonotype richness was generally found for naive subsets than for memory subsets. Because the study included only a small number of donors, the genetic and exposure-history diversity represented was limited.

To note about this clone: The antigen it binds to is not known. No base quality information exists; no much larger clone differs at one position.

Using the deep immunoSEQ assay, TCR CDR3 regions were amplified from genomic DNA by multiplex PCR. Genomic DNA extracted from each cell subset was distributed evenly over all wells of several immunoSEQ 96-well plates, and each plate served as one replicate. For sorted subsets, 200 to 250 ng of genomic DNA, equivalent to some 33,000 T cell genomes, went into each replicate PCR. The purified libraries were quantified using a Qubit 3.0 fluorometer, sized with a Bioanalyzer 2100, and then quantified again using the KAPA Library Quantification kit. Every immunoSEQ 96-well plate was sequenced on a separate single-read 150-cycle Illumina NextSeq 550 flow cell. The study's own analysis went as follows. Because the immunoSEQ output included only junctional sequences and no quality scores, the filtering could not be the same as the filtering used for full-length reads. To assign V/J genes and CDR3, sequences were annotated using PyIR, a Python wrapper for IgBLAST v1.9, with IMGT germline references. Reads were removed for weak V/J assignments (E-value above 1e-6), missing CDR3, stop codons, out-of-frame junctions, or ambiguous translated residues. V3J clonotypes were defined by identical inferred V gene, J gene, and CDR3 amino acid sequence. Percentage overlap between repertoires was calculated by dividing the number of shared unique clonotypes by the size of the smaller repertoire. Repertoire richness was assessed with RTK rarefaction, the Chao1 estimator, and Recon v2.1 estimates of unobserved clonotypes. Generation probabilities for all TCRbeta clonotypes obtained by the gDNA method from a handful of donors were computed using OLGA. TCRdb's version of the immuneACCESS table is confined to in-frame rearrangements and falls short of the full clone set. An unresolved V gene accounts for under half of the shortfall where checked; the remainder is of unknown origin. V and J calls and clone size are those listed in that table; D and trimming were worked out from the DNA. The sample data list roughly 2.2 million clones, and more than 80% of these were observed just once. Of the sample, about 0.37% is held by the ten largest clones.

Sequencing input: naive CD4+ T cells from PBMCs. The intended sense of this specimen's cell subset or site label: CD45RA+ positively selected. This receptor was identified in a man between 18 and 35 years old in good health. Some clones in this sample may be carry-over from other donors' samples.

The nucleotide sequence is TGTGCCTCAAGGACAGGGGTTAACACCGGGGAGCTGTTTTTT. This sequence encodes CASRTGVNTGELFF. The rearranged segments are TRBV30 and TRBJ2-2, and 9 junctional nucleotides match TRBD1. For this chain, trimming is 7 bases at the V end and 2 bases at the J end, and the number of junction bases without a gene match is 5. Looking up the germline V gene (reference sequence) yields CDR1 GTSNPN and CDR2 SVGIG. The CDR3 spans 14 residues, from the cysteine through the phenylalanine. The DNA shown is the 42-base CDR3, in frame from base 1.